This TCR beta chain appears in the sequencing data of a study of shared clonotypes between healthy human individuals. Background on the study: Each donor's CD4 naive and CD4 memory cells filled three plates apiece, CD8 naive two, and CD8 memory one.

V gave up 1 base and J gave up 1 base; unmatched junction bases: 8. The CDR3 contains 18 residues. Germline assignment: CDR1 MDHEN and CDR2 SYDVKM. Study donors comprised healthy, HIV-negative adults devoid of recent acute infection or vaccination. The CD4+ fraction was divided into a CD45RA+ naive subset and a CD45RA-negative memory subset. Sequencing was performed with immunoSEQ multiplex PCR; in TCRdb, only in-frame clones are kept and a portion is missing. Of approximately 350,000 clones in the sample, 74% were seen once. The sequenced material came from memory CD4+ T cells sorted from blood. Subset: CD45RA-negative fraction. The TCR was taken from a man younger than 40 in good health. This chain connects TRBV28 to TRBJ2-2, with TRBD2 matching 8 bases. In DNA form, the CDR3 reads TGTGCCAGCAGTTTATCTTTCGGGGGGGCCCTGAACACCGGGGAGCTGTTTTTT. Translation: CASSLSFGGALNTGELFF.